This T cell receptor beta chain was identified in a study of OX40 agonist ivuxolimab in advanced cancers. Repertoires were generated with immunoSEQ multiplex PCR, while TCRdb's copy carries only in-frame clones and drops some. The table shows about 64,000 clones, with 84% occurring only once. Germline V gene sequence: CDR1 SQVTM, CDR2 ANQGSEA. The length of the CDR3 is 14 residues. This receptor was identified in an adult with an advanced solid tumor such as melanoma, head and neck, liver or kidney cancer. This material consisted of CD4+ or CD8+ T cells sorted from blood, taken in a trial of the OX40 agonist ivuxolimab. The chain uses TRBV29-1 and TRBJ2-5; 10 bases line up with TRBD1. The J call is uncertain, as TRBJ2-7 better fits the DNA end. The CDR3 coding sequence is TGCAGCGTTGAGGAAGGGACAGGGGTATACGAGCAGTACTTC. It translates to CSVEEGTGVYEQYF.